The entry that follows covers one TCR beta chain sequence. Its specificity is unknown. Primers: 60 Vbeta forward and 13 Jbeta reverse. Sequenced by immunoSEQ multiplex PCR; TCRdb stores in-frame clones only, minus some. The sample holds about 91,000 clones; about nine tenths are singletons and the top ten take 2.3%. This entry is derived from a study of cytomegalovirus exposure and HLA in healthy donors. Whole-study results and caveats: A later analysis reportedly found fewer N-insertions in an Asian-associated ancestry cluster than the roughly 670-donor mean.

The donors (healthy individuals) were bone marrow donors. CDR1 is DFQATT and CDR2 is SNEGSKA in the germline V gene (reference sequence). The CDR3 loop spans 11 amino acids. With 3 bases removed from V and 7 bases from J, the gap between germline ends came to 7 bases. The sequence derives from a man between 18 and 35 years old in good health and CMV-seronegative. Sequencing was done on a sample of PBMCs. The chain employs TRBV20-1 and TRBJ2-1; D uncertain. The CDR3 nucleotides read TGCAGTGCTAGTCTAGTAAATGAGCAGTTCTTC. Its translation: CSASLVNEQFF.